The 21 T cell receptor beta chains in this list originate from one sample, sequenced in a study of shared clonotypes between healthy human individuals. Some clones are missing from TCRdb's copy, which holds only in-frame ones; the method was immunoSEQ multiplex PCR. The repertoire includes millions of clones, about 95% of them detected once, and under 0.15% sits in the top ten. The sequenced sample consisted of naive CD4+ T cells sorted from blood. The sample's subset: CD45RA+ positively selected. The receptors come from a man aged 18 to 35 in good health.

This chain joins TRBV30 and TRBJ1-1; D gene ambiguous. Germline CDR1 reads GTSNPN; CDR2 reads SVGIG (reference sequence). V was cut by 5 bases and J by 5 bases, with 9 bases left in between. The CDR3 is 11 amino acids. The CDR3 spells CAWADGTEAFF. The CDR3 DNA reads as TGTGCCTGGGCCGACGGGACTGAAGCTTTCTTT. Variable domain in full (rest from reference TRBV30 and TRBJ1-1): SQTIHQWPATLVQPVGSPLSLECTVEGTSNPNLYWYRQAAGRGLQLLFYSVGIGQISSEVPQNLSASRPQDRQFILSSKKLLLSDSGFYLCAWADGTEAFFGQGTRLTVV.

This chain links TRBV27 with TRBJ2-7; D not certain. V lost 5 bases to trimming and J lost 3 bases, with 11 bases between them. CDR1 is MNHEY, CDR2 SMNVEV, per germline (reference sequence). The CDR3 contains 13 residues. CDR3 nucleotides: TGTGCCAGCAGTGAACTCGTACACTACGAGCAGTACTTC. Amino acid sequence: CASSELVHYEQYF.

This chain uses TRBV4-3 with TRBJ1-2; 12 positions match TRBD1. The CDR3 has 16 amino acids. V trimming: 1 base; J trimming: 5 bases; junction bases outside the gene matches: 5. CDR1 is LGHNA and CDR2 is YSLEER in the germline V gene. CDR3 nucleotide sequence: TGCGCCAGCAGCCAAGCCGGGACAGGGGGCGCTTATGGCTACACCTTC. Amino acids: CASSQAGTGGAYGYTF.

The chain carries TRBV5-1 and TRBJ1-2, with unresolved D. This CDR3 has 14 amino acids. Germline CDR1 and CDR2: SGHRS and YFSETQ. V was shortened by 0 bases and J by 4 bases, with 10 bases between the two germline ends. CDR3 loop: CASSLVQPGYGYTF. The DNA for the CDR3 is TGCGCCAGCAGCTTGGTCCAGCCGGGCTATGGCTACACCTTC. The complete variable domain, with remaining parts taken from reference TRBV5-1 and TRBJ1-2, reads KAGVTQTPRYLIKTRGQQVTLSCSPISGHRSVSWYQQTPGQGLQFLFEYFSETQRNKGNFPGRFSGRQFSNSRSEMNVSTLELGDSALYLCASSLVQPGYGYTFGSGTRLTVV.

This clone appeared a few times. This chain links TRBV28 with TRBJ2-7; 8 bases match TRBD1. Germline V CDR1 and CDR2: MDHEN, SYDVKM. The trim removed 6 bases at V and 1 base at J, leaving 8 bases unmatched. CDR3 size: 15 residues. The CDR3 protein is CASRRTGTSSYEQYF. The CDR3 bases are TGTGCCAGCAGACGGACAGGGACCTCTTCCTACGAGCAGTACTTC.

The rearrangement uses TRBV23-1 and TRBJ2-1; 9 bases align to TRBD1. TRBV23-1 is an open reading frame whose function is uncertain. The CDR3 is 20 amino acids. Trimming removed 8 bases from V and 3 bases from J; junction bases left unmatched: 23. The CDR3 here is CASLSQNPPRDRAIYNEQFF. Here the CDR3 DNA reads TGCGCCAGCCTTAGTCAGAACCCTCCGCGGGACAGGGCGATCTACAATGAGCAGTTCTTC.

The genes are TRBV18 and TRBJ2-7, with TRBD1 matching 7 bases. Losses at the gene ends were 2 bases for V and 3 bases for J; bases not matched to a gene: 19. The CDR3 runs to 19 residues. CDR1 and CDR2 (germline): KGHSH, LQKENI. The CDR3 nucleotides are TGTGCCAGCTCACCAAGGGGGACAGCGCTGACTCCTTCCAACTACGAGCAGTACTTC. Encoded protein: CASSPRGTALTPSNYEQYF.

The chain joins TRBV6-6 to TRBJ2-7; either TRBD1 or TRBD2 may fit D (5 bases each). Germline V gene sequence: CDR1 MNHNY, CDR2 SVGAGI (reference sequence). V lost 6 bases and J lost 0, with 12 bases in between. The CDR3 extends over 14 amino acids. Here the CDR3 DNA reads TGTGCCAGCAGGGGGACGCCTAGCTCCTACGAGCAGTACTTC. Its translation is CASRGTPSSYEQYF.

This clone was seen a single time. This chain connects TRBV5-1 to TRBJ1-4; D is undetermined. V was pared by 7 bases and J by 5 bases, with 15 bases between. CDR1 is SGHRS, CDR2 YFSETQ, per germline. This CDR3 is built from 14 residues. CDR3 residues: CASAPGMGNEKLFF. DNA for the CDR3: TGCGCCAGCGCACCGGGGATGGGGAATGAAAAACTGTTTTTT. The whole variable domain, filled in from reference TRBV5-1 and TRBJ1-4, reads KAGVTQTPRYLIKTRGQQVTLSCSPISGHRSVSWYQQTPGQGLQFLFEYFSETQRNKGNFPGRFSGRQFSNSRSEMNVSTLELGDSALYLCASAPGMGNEKLFFGSGTQLSVL.

The table lists this clone with a count of one. This rearrangement joins TRBV6-5 to TRBJ2-7, with D possibly being TRBD1 (6 bases). CDR3 size: 13 residues. The germline V gene has CDR1 MNHEY and CDR2 SVGAGI. Trimming removed 7 bases from V and 6 bases from J, with 16 bases in between. Here the CDR3 reads CASTNRVRSEQYF. Here the CDR3 DNA reads TGTGCCAGCACTAACAGGGTTAGGTCCGAGCAGTACTTC.

The gene calls are TRBV6-1 and TRBJ1-6; tentatively, D is TRBD1 (6 bases). The CDR3 is made up of 14 amino acids. Germline V CDR1 and CDR2: MNHNS, SASEGT. Trimming took 3 bases from V and 8 from J, leaving 11 bases between them. As DNA, the CDR3 is TGTGCCAGCAGTGACAGGGGTAGTGATTCACCCCTCCACTTT. Encoded protein: CASSDRGSDSPLHF.

This clone has a single count. This chain links TRBV11-2 with TRBJ2-1; 10 bases agree with TRBD2. Germline V lookup: CDR1 SGHAT, CDR2 FQNNGV. V shed 1 base, J shed 1 base, and the junction held 7 bases outside the gene matches. CDR3 length: 18 amino acids. CDR3 in amino acids: CASSLVSASGSSYNEQFF. DNA of the CDR3: TGTGCCAGCAGCTTAGTATCGGCTAGCGGGAGTTCCTACAATGAGCAGTTCTTC.

The chain recombines TRBV6-1 with TRBJ1-3, with D possibly being TRBD1 (5 bases). From germline, CDR1 is MNHNS and CDR2 SASEGT. This CDR3 contains 12 residues. V shed 11 bases and J shed 3 bases, with 11 bases lying between them. The CDR3 region has the DNA TGTGCCGTACAGGTGGATGGAAACACCATATATTTT. This codes for CAVQVDGNTIYF.

V gene TRBV27 combines with J gene TRBJ2-7; D may correspond to TRBD1 or TRBD2 (5 bases each). Germline CDR1 and CDR2: MNHEY and SMNVEV (reference sequence). V was pared by 6 bases and J by 5 bases, with 20 bases between. The CDR3 loop spans 15 amino acids. CDR3 sequence: CASRFGTQGRNEQYF. CDR3 in DNA: TGTGCCAGCAGGTTTGGGACCCAGGGTAGGAACGAGCAGTACTTC.

Worth noting for this clone: Other DNA sequences in this specimen translate into the identical CDR3. The rearrangement joins TRBV7-2 to TRBJ2-3; D gene unclear. The CDR3 covers 13 residues. Germline V gives CDR1 SGHTA, CDR2 FQGNSA. Trimming shortened V by 4 bases and J by 3 bases, and 8 bases separated the two germline ends. The CDR3 DNA reads TGTGCCAGCAGCTCCCCCTTGACAGATACGCAGTATTTT. It specifies CASSSPLTDTQYF.

The chain uses TRBV6-4 and TRBJ2-7; either TRBD1 or TRBD2 may supply D (6 bases each). V lost 2 bases to trimming and J lost 5 bases, with 22 bases between them. Germline values: CDR1 MRHNA, CDR2 SNTAGT. The CDR3 is 17 amino acids. CDR3 protein: CASSDAGLGGGKDEQYF. The CDR3 DNA sequence: TGTGCCAGCAGTGACGCCGGACTTGGAGGGGGGAAGGACGAGCAGTACTTC.

This sequence joins TRBV18 and TRBJ2-7; 11 bases line up with TRBD2. CDR1 is KGHSH and CDR2 is LQKENI in the germline V gene. The CDR3 loop spans 14 amino acids. V gave up 4 bases and J gave up 6 bases; unmatched junction bases: 5. The CDR3 spells CASSLLAGGPEQYF. Written as DNA, the CDR3 is TGTGCCAGCTCACTCTTAGCGGGAGGGCCCGAGCAGTACTTC. The full variable domain, rest sourced from reference TRBV18 and TRBJ2-7, is NAGVMQNPRHLVRRRGQEARLRCSPMKGHSHVYWYRQLPEEGLKFMVYLQKENIIDESGMPKERFSAEFPKEGPSILRIQQVVRGDSAAYFCASSLLAGGPEQYFGPGTRLTVT.

The rearrangement links TRBV4-3 to TRBJ1-5, with D uncertain. Germline assignment: CDR1 LGHNA and CDR2 YSLEER. The CDR3 spans 14 residues. The V gene lost 0 bases and the J gene lost 4 bases, with 7 bases spanning the gap. The CDR3 region is CASSQEIGNQPQHF. CDR3 DNA: TGCGCCAGCAGCCAAGAAATTGGGAATCAGCCCCAGCATTTT.

The CDR3 loop reads CAWSPGGTGNTIYF. The CDR3 nucleotides read TGTGCCTGGAGTCCAGGGGGCACTGGAAACACCATATATTTT. The V and J genes are TRBV30 and TRBJ1-3, with 8 nucleotides matching TRBD1. Losses at the gene ends were 2 bases for V and 2 bases for J; bases not matched to a gene: 2. The CDR3 is 14 residues long. In germline, CDR1 is GTSNPN, CDR2 SVGIG (reference sequence).

A few counts support this clone. Other DNA sequences in the sample encode the same CDR3. The chain recombines TRBV6-5 with TRBJ2-7; D unclear. Germline CDR1 reads MNHEY; CDR2 reads SVGAGI. The CDR3 consists of 13 residues. V was cut by 2 bases and J by 2 bases, with 7 bases left in between. The CDR3 DNA sequence: TGTGCCAGCAGTTACGGGGATACCTACGAGCAGTACTTC. It specifies CASSYGDTYEQYF.

J is TRBJ1-2 and V is TRBV6-6; the match to TRBD1 covers 8 bases. The CDR3 length is 15 residues. After removal of 5 bases from V and 6 bases from J, the junction contained 11 bases not matched to a gene. CDR1 is MNHNY, CDR2 SVGAGI, per germline (reference sequence). CDR3 bases: TGTGCCAGCAGTAGTTACCGGACAGGGCCCGATGGCTACACCTTC. Amino acids: CASSSYRTGPDGYTF.